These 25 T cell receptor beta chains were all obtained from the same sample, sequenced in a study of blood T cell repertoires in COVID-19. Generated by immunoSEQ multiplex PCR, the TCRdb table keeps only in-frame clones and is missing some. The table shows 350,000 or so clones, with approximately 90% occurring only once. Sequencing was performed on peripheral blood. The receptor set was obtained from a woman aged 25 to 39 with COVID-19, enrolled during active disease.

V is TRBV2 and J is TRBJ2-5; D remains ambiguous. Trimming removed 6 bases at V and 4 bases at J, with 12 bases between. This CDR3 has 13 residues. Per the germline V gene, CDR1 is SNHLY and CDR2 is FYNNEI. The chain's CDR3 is CASSVYHRETQYF. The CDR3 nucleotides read TGTGCCAGCAGCGTCTATCATCGAGAGACCCAGTACTTC. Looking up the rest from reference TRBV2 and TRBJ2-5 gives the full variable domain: EPEVTQTPSHQVTQMGQEVILRCVPISNHLYFYWYRQILGQKVEFLVSFYNNEISEKSEIFDDQFSVERPDGSNFTLKIRSTKLEDSAMYFCASSVYHRETQYFGPGTRLLVL.

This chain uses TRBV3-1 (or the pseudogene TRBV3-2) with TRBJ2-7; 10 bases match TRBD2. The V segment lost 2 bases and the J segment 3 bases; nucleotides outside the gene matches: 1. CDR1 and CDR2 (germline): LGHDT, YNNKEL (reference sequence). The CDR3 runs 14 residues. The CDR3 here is CASSQSGGDYEQYV. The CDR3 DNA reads TGTGCCAGCAGCCAAAGCGGGGGGGACTACGAGCAGTACGTC.

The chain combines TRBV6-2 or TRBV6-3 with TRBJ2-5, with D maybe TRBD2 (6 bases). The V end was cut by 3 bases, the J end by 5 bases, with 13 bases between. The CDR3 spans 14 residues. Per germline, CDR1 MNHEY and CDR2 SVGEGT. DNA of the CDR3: TGTGCCAGCAGTTATAGCGGCCTTACGGAGACCCAGTACTTC. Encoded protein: CASSYSGLTETQYF.

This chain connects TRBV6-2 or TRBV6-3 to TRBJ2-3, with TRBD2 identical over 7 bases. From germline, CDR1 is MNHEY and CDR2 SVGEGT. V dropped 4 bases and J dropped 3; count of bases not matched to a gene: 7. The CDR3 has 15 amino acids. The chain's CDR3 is CASSFLAEGTDTQYF. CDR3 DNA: TGTGCCAGCAGTTTTCTAGCGGAGGGGACAGATACGCAGTATTTT.

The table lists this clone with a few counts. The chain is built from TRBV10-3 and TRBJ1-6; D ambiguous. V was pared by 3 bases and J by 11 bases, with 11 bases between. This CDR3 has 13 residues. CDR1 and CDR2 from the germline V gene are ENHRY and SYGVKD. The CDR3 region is CAISEFDSTPLHF. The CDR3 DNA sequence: TGTGCCATCAGTGAATTTGATAGTACACCCCTCCACTTT.

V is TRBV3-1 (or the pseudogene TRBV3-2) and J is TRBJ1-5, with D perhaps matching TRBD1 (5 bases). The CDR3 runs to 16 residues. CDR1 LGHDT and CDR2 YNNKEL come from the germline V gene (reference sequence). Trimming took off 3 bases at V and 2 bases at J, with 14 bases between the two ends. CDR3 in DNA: TGTGCCAGCAGCCAGGGGCAGGGTCAGGGCAATCAGCCCCAGCATTTT. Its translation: CASSQGQGQGNQPQHF.

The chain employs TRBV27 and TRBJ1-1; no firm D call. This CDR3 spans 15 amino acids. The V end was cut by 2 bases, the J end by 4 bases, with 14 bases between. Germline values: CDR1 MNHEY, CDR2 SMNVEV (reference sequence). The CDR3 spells CASSLISGASTEAFF. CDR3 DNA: TGTGCCAGCAGTTTAATATCTGGTGCGAGCACTGAAGCTTTCTTT.

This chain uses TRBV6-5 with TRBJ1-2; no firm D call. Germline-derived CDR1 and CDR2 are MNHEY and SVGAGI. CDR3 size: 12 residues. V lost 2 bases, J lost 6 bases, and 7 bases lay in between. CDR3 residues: CASSYNGDGYTF. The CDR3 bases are TGTGCCAGCAGTTACAACGGGGATGGCTACACCTTC.

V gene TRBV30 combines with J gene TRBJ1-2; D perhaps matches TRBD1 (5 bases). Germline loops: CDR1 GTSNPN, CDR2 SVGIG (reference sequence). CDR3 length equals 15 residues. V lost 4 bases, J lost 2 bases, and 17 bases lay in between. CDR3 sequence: CAWTTLTGRNYGYTF. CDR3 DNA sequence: TGTGCCTGGACCACATTAACAGGCCGAAACTATGGCTACACCTTC.

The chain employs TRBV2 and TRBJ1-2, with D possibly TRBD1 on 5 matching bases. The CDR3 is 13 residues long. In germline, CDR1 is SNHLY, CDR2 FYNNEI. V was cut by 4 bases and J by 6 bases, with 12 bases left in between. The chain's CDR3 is CASSGQYRNGYTF. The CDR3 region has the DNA TGTGCCAGCAGTGGACAATACAGGAATGGCTACACCTTC.

CDR3 DNA: TGTGCCAGCAGCTTAGGGCAGTCCTACGAGCAGTACGTC. Translating gives CASSLGQSYEQYV. The chain uses TRBV11-2 and TRBJ2-7; D gene uncertain. V was cut by 1 base and J by 1 base, with 5 bases left in between. Germline assignment: CDR1 SGHAT and CDR2 FQNNGV. This CDR3 region has 13 residues.

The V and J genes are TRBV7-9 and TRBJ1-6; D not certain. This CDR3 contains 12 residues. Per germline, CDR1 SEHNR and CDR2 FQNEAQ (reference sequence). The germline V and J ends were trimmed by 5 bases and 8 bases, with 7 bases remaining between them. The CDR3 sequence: CASSPVDSPLHF. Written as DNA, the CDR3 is TGTGCCAGCAGCCCCGTTGATTCACCCCTCCACTTT.

CDR3 sequence reads: CASSSDRGRHEQYF. The CDR3 region has the DNA TGTGCCAGCAGTTCCGACAGGGGGCGTCACGAGCAGTACTTC. The genes are TRBV27 and TRBJ2-7, with 10 nucleotides matching TRBD1. This CDR3 is 14 amino acids long. Trimming at V came to 4 bases and at J to 5 bases, leaving 5 bases not matched to a gene. CDR1 MNHEY and CDR2 SMNVEV come from the germline V gene (reference sequence).

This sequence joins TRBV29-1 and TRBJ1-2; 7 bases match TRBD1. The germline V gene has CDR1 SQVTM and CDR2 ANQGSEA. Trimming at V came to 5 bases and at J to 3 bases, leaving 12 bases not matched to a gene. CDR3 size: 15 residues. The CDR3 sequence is CSVPFPTGVDYGYTF. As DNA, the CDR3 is TGCAGCGTTCCCTTTCCTACAGGGGTGGACTATGGCTACACCTTC.

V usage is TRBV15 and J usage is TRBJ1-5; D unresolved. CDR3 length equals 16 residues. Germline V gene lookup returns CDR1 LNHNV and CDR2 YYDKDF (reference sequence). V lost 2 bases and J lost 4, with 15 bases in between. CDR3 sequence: CATSRTGEQLNQPQHF. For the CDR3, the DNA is TGTGCCACCAGCAGAACCGGGGAACAGCTGAATCAGCCCCAGCATTTT. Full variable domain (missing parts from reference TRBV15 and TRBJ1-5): DAMVIQNPRYQVTQFGKPVTLSCSQTLNHNVMYWYQQKSSQAPKLLFHYYDKDFNNEADTPDNFQSRRPNTSFCFLDIRSPGLGDTAMYLCATSRTGEQLNQPQHFGDGTRLSIL.

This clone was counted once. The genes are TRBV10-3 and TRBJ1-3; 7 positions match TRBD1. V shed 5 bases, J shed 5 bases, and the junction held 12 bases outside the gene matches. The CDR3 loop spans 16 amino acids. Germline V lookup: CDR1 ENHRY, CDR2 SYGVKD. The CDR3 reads CAISKGQEWLRNTIYF. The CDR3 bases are TGTGCCATCAGTAAAGGACAGGAATGGCTACGAAACACCATATATTTT.

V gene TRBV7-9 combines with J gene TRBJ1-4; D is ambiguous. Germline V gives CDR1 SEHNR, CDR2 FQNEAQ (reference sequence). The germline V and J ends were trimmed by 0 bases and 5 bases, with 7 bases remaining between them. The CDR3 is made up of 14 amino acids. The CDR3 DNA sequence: TGTGCCAGCAGCTTAGCGGGCAGGAATGAAAAACTGTTTTTT. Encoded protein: CASSLAGRNEKLFF.

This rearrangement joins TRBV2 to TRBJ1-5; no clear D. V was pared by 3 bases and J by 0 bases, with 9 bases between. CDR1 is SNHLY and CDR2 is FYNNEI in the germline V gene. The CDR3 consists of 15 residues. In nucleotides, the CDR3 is TGTGCCAGCAGTGATTTCCCAGATAGCAATCAGCCCCAGCATTTT. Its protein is CASSDFPDSNQPQHF.

The CDR3 sequence is CASSHTGDQPQHF. Here the CDR3 DNA reads TGTGCCAGCAGCCACACAGGGGACCAGCCCCAGCATTTT. The V gene is TRBV27, the J gene TRBJ1-5; 7 positions agree with TRBD1. The CDR3 runs to 13 residues. The junction had 6 bases not matched to a gene; V was cut back by 6 bases and J by 7 bases. The germline V gene encodes CDR1 MNHEY and CDR2 SMNVEV (reference sequence).

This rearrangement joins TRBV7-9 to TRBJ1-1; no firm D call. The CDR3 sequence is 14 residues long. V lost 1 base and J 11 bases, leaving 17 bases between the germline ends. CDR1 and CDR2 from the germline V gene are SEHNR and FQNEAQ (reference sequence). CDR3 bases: TGTGCCAGCAGCTTAGGAGGTGGACGAGGGAGGGCTTTCTTT. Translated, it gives CASSLGGGRGRAFF.

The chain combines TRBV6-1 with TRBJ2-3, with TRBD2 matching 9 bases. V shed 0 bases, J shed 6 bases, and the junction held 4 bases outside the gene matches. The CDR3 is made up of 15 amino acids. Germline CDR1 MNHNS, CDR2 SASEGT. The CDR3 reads CASSEARLAGDTQYF. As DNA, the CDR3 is TGTGCCAGCAGTGAAGCGCGCCTAGCGGGGGATACGCAGTATTTT.

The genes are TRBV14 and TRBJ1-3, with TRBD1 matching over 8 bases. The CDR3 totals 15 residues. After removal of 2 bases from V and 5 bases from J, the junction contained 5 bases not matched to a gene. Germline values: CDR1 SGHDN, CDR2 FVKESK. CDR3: CASSQQGAWRNTIYF. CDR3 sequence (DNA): TGTGCCAGCAGCCAACAGGGGGCCTGGAGAAACACCATATATTTT.

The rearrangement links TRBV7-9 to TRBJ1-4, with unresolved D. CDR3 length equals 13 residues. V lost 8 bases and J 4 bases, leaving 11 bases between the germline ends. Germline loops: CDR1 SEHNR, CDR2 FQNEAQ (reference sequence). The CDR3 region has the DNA TGTGCCAGCGGAGGGAGGAATAATGAAAAACTGTTTTTT. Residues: CASGGRNNEKLFF. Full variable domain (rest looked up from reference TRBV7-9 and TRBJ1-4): DTGVSQNPRHKITKRGQNVTFRCDPISEHNRLYWYRQTLGQGPEFLTYFQNEAQLEKSRLLSDRFSAERPKGSFSTLEIQRTEQGDSAMYLCASGGRNNEKLFFGSGTQLSVL.

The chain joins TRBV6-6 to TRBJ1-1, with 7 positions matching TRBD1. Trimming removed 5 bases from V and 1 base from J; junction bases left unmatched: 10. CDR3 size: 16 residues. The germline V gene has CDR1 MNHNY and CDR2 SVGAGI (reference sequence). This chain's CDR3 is CASSPGTAQGNTEAFF. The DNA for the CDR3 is TGTGCCAGCAGTCCTGGGACAGCACAAGGGAACACTGAAGCTTTCTTT.

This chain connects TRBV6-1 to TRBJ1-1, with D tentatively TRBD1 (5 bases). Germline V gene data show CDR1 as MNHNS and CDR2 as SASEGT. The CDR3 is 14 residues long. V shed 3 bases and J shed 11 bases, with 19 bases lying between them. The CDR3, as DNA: TGTGCCAGCAGTGAGGGGCTACAACGGGTAATTGCTTTCTTT. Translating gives CASSEGLQRVIAFF.